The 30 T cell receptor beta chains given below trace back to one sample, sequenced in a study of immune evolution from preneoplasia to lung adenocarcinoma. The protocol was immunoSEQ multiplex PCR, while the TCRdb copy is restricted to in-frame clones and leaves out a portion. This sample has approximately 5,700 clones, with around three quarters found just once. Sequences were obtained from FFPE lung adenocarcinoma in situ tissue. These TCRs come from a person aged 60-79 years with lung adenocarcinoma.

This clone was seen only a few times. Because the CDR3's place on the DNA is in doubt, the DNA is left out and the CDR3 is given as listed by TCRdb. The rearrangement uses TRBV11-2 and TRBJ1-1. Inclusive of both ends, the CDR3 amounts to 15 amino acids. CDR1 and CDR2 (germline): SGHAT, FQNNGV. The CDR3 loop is CASSLAFFGNTEAFF.

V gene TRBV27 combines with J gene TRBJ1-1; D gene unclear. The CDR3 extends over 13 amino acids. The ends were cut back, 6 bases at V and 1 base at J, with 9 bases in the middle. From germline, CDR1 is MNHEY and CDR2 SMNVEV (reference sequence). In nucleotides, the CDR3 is TGTGCCAGCAGCCGCCGGGAGAACACTGAAGCTTTCTTT. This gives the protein CASSRRENTEAFF.

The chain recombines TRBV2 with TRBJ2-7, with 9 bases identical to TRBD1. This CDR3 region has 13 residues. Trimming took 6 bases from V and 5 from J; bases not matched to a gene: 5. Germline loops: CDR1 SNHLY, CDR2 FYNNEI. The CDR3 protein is CASRRDRAHEQYF. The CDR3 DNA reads TGTGCCAGCAGGAGGGACAGGGCCCACGAGCAGTACTTC. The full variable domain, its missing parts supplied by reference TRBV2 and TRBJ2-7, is EPEVTQTPSHQVTQMGQEVILRCVPISNHLYFYWYRQILGQKVEFLVSFYNNEISEKSEIFDDQFSVERPDGSNFTLKIRSTKLEDSAMYFCASRRDRAHEQYFGPGTRLTVT.

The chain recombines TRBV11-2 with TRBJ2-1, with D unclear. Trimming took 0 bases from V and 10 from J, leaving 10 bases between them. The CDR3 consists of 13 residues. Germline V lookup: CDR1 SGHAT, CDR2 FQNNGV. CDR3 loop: CASSLESASEQFF. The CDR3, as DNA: TGTGCCAGCAGCTTAGAGAGCGCATCCGAGCAGTTCTTC. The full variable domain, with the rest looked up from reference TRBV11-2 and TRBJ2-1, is EAGVAQSPRYKIIEKRQSVAFWCNPISGHATLYWYQQILGQGPKLLIQFQNNGVVDDSQLPKDRFSAERLKGVDSTLKIQPAKLEDSAVYLCASSLESASEQFFGPGTRLTVL.

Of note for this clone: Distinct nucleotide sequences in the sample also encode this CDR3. Written as DNA, the CDR3 is TGCGCCAGCAGCTTGGGACAGCTTAATGAGCAGTTCTTC. Protein sequence: CASSLGQLNEQFF. The rearrangement joins TRBV5-1 to TRBJ2-1, with D tentatively TRBD1 (5 bases). The CDR3 is 13 residues long. Germline V lookup: CDR1 SGHRS, CDR2 YFSETQ. The V and J ends lost 0 bases and 7 bases respectively, with 8 bases between them.

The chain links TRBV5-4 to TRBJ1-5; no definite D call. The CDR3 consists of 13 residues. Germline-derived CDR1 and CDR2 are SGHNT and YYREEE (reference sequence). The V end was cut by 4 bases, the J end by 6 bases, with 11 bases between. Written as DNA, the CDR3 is TGTGCCAGCAGCCCCGCTCCCAGTCAGCCCCAGCATTTT. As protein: CASSPAPSQPQHF.

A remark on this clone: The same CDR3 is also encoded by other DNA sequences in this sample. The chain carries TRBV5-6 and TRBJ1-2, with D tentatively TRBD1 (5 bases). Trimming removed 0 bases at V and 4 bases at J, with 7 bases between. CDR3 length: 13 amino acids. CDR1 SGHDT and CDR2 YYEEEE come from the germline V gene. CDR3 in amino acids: CASSLGGSYGYTF. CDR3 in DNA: TGTGCCAGCAGCTTGGGGGGCTCCTATGGCTACACCTTC.

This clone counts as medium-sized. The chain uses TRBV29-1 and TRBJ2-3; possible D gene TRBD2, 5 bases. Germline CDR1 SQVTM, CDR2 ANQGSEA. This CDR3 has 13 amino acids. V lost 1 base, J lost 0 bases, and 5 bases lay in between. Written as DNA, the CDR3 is TGCAGCGTTGAAGGGACTAGCACAGATACGCAGTATTTT. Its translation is CSVEGTSTDTQYF.

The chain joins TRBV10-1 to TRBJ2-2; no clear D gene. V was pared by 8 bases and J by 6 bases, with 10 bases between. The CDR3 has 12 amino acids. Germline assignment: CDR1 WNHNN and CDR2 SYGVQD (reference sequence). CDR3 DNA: TGCGCCAGCGGGCCGGTGGCCGGGGAGCTGTTTTTT. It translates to CASGPVAGELFF.

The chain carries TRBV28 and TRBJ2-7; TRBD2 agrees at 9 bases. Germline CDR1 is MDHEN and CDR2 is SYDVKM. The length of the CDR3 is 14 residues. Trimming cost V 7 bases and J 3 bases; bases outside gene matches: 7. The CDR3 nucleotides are TGTGCCAGCACCCTAGCGGGGACATTCTACGAGCAGTACTTC. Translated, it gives CASTLAGTFYEQYF.

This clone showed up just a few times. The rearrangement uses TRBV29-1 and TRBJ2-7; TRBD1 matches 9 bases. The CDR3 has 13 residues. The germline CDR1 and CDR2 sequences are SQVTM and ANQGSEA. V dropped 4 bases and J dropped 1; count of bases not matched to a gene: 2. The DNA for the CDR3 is TGCAGCGTTGTGGGACAGGGTTCCTACGAGCAGTACTTC. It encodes CSVVGQGSYEQYF.

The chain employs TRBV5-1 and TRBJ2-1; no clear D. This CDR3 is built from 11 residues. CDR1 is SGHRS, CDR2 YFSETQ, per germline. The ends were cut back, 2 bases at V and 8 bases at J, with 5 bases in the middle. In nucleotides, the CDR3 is TGCGCCAGCAGCTTTACGGATGAGCAGTTCTTC. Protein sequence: CASSFTDEQFF. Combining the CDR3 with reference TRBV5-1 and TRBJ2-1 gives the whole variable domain KAGVTQTPRYLIKTRGQQVTLSCSPISGHRSVSWYQQTPGQGLQFLFEYFSETQRNKGNFPGRFSGRQFSNSRSEMNVSTLELGDSALYLCASSFTDEQFFGPGTRLTVL.

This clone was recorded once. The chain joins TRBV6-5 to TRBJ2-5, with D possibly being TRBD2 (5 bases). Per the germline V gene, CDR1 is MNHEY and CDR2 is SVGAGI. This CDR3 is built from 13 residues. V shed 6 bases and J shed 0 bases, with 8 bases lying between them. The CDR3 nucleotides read TGTGCCAGCAGGGTGACTAACCAAGAGACCCAGTACTTC. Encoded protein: CASRVTNQETQYF.

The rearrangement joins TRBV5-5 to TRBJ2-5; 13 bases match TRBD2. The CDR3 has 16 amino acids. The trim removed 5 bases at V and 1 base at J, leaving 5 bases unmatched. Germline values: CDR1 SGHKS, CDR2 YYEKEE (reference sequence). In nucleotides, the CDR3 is TGTGCCAGCAGGACTAGCGGGGGGCCGATCCAAGAGACCCAGTACTTC. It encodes CASRTSGGPIQETQYF.

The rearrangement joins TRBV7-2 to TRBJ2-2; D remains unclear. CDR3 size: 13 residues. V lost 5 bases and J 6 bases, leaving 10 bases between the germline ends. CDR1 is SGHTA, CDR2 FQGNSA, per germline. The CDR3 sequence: CASSPATPGELFF. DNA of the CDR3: TGTGCCAGCAGCCCTGCTACGCCCGGGGAGCTGTTTTTT.

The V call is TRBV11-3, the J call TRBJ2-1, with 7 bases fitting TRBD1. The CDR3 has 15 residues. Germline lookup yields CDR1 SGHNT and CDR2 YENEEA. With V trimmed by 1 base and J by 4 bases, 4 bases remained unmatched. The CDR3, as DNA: TGTGCCAGCAGCTTAGGCCCGGGACAGTACAATGAGCAGTTCTTC. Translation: CASSLGPGQYNEQFF.

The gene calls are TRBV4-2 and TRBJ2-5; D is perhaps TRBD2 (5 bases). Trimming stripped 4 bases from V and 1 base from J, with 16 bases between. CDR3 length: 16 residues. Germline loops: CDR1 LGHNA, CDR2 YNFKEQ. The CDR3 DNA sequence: TGTGCCAGCAGCCCCCGGGGTAGCTGGGTCCAAGAGACCCAGTACTTC. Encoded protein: CASSPRGSWVQETQYF.

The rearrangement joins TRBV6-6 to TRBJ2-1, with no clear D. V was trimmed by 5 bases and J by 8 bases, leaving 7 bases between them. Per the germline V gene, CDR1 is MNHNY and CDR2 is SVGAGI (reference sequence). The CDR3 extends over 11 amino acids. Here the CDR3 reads CASSKSDEQFF. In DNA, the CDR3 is TGTGCCAGCAGTAAATCCGATGAGCAGTTCTTC.

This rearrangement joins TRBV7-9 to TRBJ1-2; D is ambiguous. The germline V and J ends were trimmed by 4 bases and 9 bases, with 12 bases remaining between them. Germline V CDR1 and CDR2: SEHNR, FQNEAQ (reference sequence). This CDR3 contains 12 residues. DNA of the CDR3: TGTGCCAGCAGCTCCGACTTCATGAGCTACACCTTC. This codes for CASSSDFMSYTF.

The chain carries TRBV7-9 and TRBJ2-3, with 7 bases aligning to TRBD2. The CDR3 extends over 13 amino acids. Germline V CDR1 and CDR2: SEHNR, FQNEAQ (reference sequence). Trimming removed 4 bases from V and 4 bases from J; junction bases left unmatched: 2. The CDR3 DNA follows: TGTGCCAGCAGCTGGGGGGGGGCAGATACGCAGTATTTT. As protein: CASSWGGADTQYF.

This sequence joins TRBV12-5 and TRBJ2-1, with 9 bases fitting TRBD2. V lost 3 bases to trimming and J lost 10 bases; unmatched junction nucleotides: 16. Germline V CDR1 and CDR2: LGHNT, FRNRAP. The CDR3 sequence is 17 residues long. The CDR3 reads CASGFSGGPSSYTEQFF. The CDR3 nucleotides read TGTGCTAGTGGTTTTAGCGGGGGCCCGAGCTCCTACACCGAGCAGTTCTTC.

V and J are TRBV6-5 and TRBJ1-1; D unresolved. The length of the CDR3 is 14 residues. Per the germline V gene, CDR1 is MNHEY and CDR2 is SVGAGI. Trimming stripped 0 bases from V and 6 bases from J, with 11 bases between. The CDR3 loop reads CASSYSGMGAEAFF. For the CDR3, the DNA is TGTGCCAGCAGTTACTCCGGTATGGGTGCTGAAGCTTTCTTT.

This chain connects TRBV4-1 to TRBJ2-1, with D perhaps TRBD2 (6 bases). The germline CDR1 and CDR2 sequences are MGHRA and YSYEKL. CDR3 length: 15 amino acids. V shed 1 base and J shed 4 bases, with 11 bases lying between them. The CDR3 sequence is CASSQVPSAYNEQFF. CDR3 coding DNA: TGCGCCAGCAGCCAAGTGCCTAGCGCTTACAATGAGCAGTTCTTC.

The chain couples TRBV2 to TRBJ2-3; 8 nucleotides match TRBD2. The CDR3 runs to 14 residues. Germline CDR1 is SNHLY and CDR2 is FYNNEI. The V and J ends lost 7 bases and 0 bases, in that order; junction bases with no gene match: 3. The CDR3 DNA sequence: TGTGCCAGCATAAGACTAGCGAGCACAGATACGCAGTATTTT. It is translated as CASIRLASTDTQYF.

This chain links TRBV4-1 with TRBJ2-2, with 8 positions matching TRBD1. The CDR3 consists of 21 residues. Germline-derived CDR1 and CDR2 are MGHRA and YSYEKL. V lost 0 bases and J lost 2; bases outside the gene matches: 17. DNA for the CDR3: TGCGCCAGCAGCCAAGAGTATTCCGGGACAGGCCGAAGACTTAACACCGGGGAGCTGTTTTTT. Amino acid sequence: CASSQEYSGTGRRLNTGELFF.

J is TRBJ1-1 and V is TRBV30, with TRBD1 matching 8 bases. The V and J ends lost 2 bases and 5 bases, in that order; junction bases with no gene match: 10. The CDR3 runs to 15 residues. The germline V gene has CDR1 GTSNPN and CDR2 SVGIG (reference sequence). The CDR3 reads CAWSKPGQGSTEAFF. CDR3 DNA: TGTGCCTGGAGTAAACCCGGACAGGGTAGTACTGAAGCTTTCTTT. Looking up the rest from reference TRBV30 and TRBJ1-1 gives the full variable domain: SQTIHQWPATLVQPVGSPLSLECTVEGTSNPNLYWYRQAAGRGLQLLFYSVGIGQISSEVPQNLSASRPQDRQFILSSKKLLLSDSGFYLCAWSKPGQGSTEAFFGQGTRLTVV.

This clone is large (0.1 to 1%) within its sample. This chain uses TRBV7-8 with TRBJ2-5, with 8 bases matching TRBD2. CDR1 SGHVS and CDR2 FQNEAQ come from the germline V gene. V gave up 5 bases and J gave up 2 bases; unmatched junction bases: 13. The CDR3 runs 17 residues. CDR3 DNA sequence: TGTGCCAGCAGCCCTCGCCCTAGCGGGTTTCGTCAAGAGACCCAGTACTTC. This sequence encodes CASSPRPSGFRQETQYF.

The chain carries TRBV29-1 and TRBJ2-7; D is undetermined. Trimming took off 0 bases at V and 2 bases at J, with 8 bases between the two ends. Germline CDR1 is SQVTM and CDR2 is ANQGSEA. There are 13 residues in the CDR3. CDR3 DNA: TGCAGCGTTGAAGATTTCGGAACCTACGAGCAGTACTTC. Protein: CSVEDFGTYEQYF.

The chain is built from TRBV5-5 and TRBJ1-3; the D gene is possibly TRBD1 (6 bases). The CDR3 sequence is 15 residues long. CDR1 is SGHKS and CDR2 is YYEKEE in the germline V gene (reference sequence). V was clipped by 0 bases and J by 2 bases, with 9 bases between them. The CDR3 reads CASSLDTGPGNTIYF. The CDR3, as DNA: TGTGCCAGCAGCTTGGATACAGGGCCTGGAAACACCATATATTTT.

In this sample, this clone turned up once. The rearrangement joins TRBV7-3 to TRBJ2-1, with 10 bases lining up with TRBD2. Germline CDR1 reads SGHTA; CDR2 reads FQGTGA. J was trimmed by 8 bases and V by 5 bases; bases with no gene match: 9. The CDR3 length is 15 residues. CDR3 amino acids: CASSPGASGGYEQFF. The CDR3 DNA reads TGTGCCAGCAGCCCTGGGGCTAGCGGGGGCTATGAGCAGTTCTTC.